The 2 T cell receptor beta chains given below trace back to one sample, sequenced in a study of post-analysis software for immune sequencing data. Their antigens remain unidentified. Unique-molecular-identifier-tagged TCR beta cDNA libraries were used. TCRdb re-called the PCR reads with MiXCR, one entry per CDR3 protein. The profile covers approximately 250,000 distinct CDR3 sequences, with 30% to 45% appearing a single time and less than 6% taken by the ten largest. General observations from the study: In patients, roughly 5 TRBV segments were more frequent than in controls, with TRBV5-6, TRBV5-1 and TRBV20-1 among them.

The sequencing input was blood. Source of these receptors: a girl between 5 and 17 years old with multiple sclerosis.

The J gene is TRBJ2-7, the V gene TRBV20-1; the D gene is possibly TRBD2 (5 bases). V lost 6 bases, J lost 2 bases, and 17 bases lay in between. The CDR3 totals 14 residues. Germline assignment: CDR1 DFQATT and CDR2 SNEGSKA (reference sequence). CDR3 sequence: CSAINPTEAYEQYF. CDR3 in DNA: TGCAGTGCGATAAATCCGACGGAGGCCTACGAGCAGTACTTC.

The rearrangement joins TRBV5-6 to TRBJ2-5; a possible D gene is TRBD2 (6 bases). The CDR3 totals 14 residues. Germline CDR1 and CDR2: SGHDT and YYEEEE. Deletions cut 7 bases from V and 3 bases from J, with 16 bases between. CDR3 residues: CASGGVLGKETQYF. The DNA for the CDR3 is TGTGCCAGCGGAGGGGTGCTCGGAAAAGAGACCCAGTACTTC.